Each of the 32 T cell receptor beta chains below was sequenced from the same sample in a study of CD8+CD57+ T cells in acquired aplastic anemia. Selection for sequencing was limited to patients who had shown CD8+CD57+ cell expansion by flow cytometry. TCR beta VDJ and CDR3 profiling used genomic DNA as template. TCRdb re-called the reads through MiXCR, storing one row per CDR3 protein. The sample holds roughly 250,000 distinct CDR3 sequences, roughly 82% seen once. The sequencing sample was made of sorted CD4+, CD8+, or CD8+CD57+ T cells (not recorded which) from PBMCs. These receptors were obtained from a human donor with aplastic anemia.

This clonotype was seen a single time. The junction shows a germline mismatch at one end, possibly a read error. CDR3 region: CASSAGAGGIDTQF. The CDR3 coding sequence is TGTGCCAGCAGCGCCGGGGCTGGCGGAATAGATACGCAGTTT. The chain links TRBV7-9 to TRBJ2-3; D is perhaps TRBD1 or TRBD2 (5 bases each). In germline, CDR1 is SEHNR, CDR2 FQNEAQ (reference sequence). CDR3 length equals 14 residues.

This chain links TRBV7-3 with TRBJ1-1; a weak D match, TRBD1 (5 bases). The CDR3 is 16 amino acids. V was pared by 4 bases and J by 11 bases, with 26 bases between. Germline V gene lookup returns CDR1 SGHTA and CDR2 FQGTGA. CDR3 residues: CASSSRGEADTQYAFF. The CDR3 DNA sequence: TGTGCCAGCAGCTCCCGGGGGGAGGCAGATACGCAGTATGCTTTCTTT. The full variable domain, rest sourced from reference TRBV7-3 and TRBJ1-1, is GAGVSQTPSNKVTEKGKYVELRCDPISGHTALYWYRQSLGQGPEFLIYFQGTGAADDSGLPNDRFFAVRPEGSVSTLKIQRTERGDSAVYLCASSSRGEADTQYAFFGQGTRLTVV.

The rearrangement joins TRBV19 to TRBJ2-7; D possibly matches TRBD1 or TRBD2 (5 bases each). The germline CDR1 and CDR2 sequences are LNHDA and SQIVND (reference sequence). V was cut by 9 bases and J by 9 bases, with 36 bases left in between. The CDR3 has 18 residues. The CDR3 DNA reads TGTGCCAGCAGCTTTCAAAGAAACGGGGCGGGCCATGCGTACTTGCAGTACGTC. Amino acid sequence: CASSFQRNGAGHAYLQYV.

The CDR3 sequence is CASSLVGGADTEAFF. Here the CDR3 DNA reads TGTGCCAGCAGCTTGGTGGGAGGGGCCGATACTGAAGCTTTCTTT. The rearrangement links TRBV7-8 to TRBJ1-1, with D tentatively TRBD1 (5 bases). The V gene's germline CDR1 is SGHVS and CDR2 FQNEAQ. The CDR3 covers 15 residues. V lost 3 bases and J 5 bases, leaving 16 bases between the germline ends. Variable domain in full (rest from reference TRBV7-8 and TRBJ1-1): GAGVSQSPRYKVAKRGQDVALRCDPISGHVSLFWYQQALGQGPEFLTYFQNEAQLDKSGLPSDRFFAERPEGSVSTLKIQRTQQEDSAVYLCASSLVGGADTEAFFGQGTRLTVV.

The chain links TRBV7-2 to TRBJ1-1; possibly TRBD1 for D (5 bases). This CDR3 spans 16 amino acids. Looked up from germline, CDR1 is SGHTA and CDR2 is FQGNSA. V lost 1 base and J lost 7, with 19 bases in between. The CDR3 loop reads CASSLETSGRGREAFF. CDR3 sequence (DNA): TGTGCCAGCAGCTTAGAGACTAGCGGGAGGGGTCGTGAAGCTTTCTTT.

The chain has TRBV9 and TRBJ1-2, with D possibly being TRBD1 (5 bases). CDR1 is SGDLS, CDR2 YYNGEE, per germline. The V gene lost 0 bases and the J gene lost 3 bases, with 15 bases spanning the gap. CDR3 length: 16 amino acids. In DNA, the CDR3 is TGTGCCAGCAGCGTAGAGGACAATCCCTTGGACTATGGCTACACCTTC. Translating gives CASSVEDNPLDYGYTF.

The chain couples TRBV7-2 to TRBJ2-1, with D maybe TRBD2 (7 bases). Germline CDR1 reads SGHTA; CDR2 reads FQGNSA. This CDR3 contains 16 residues. Trimming stripped 2 bases from V and 13 bases from J, with 24 bases between. In DNA, the CDR3 is TGTGCCAGCAGCTTAACCGCTAGGGGGGGTGCCTACAATCAGTTCTTC. This sequence encodes CASSLTARGGAYNQFF.

Details on this clonotype: Likely a read error: the CDR3 ends without its conserved phenylalanine or tryptophan. The DNA is omitted, as the CDR3 cannot be located on it reliably, and the CDR3 follows TCRdb's listing. This chain links TRBV7-2 with TRBJ2-1; whether TRBD1, the table's D call, matches the DNA was not checked. The CDR3 comprises 13 residues, both ends counted. The V gene's germline CDR1 is SGHTA and CDR2 FQGNSA. CDR3 sequence: CASSFAGSPDYGY.

In the case of this clonotype: Here the CDR3 omits its conserved ending phenylalanine or tryptophan, so a read error is the likely source. The DNA is omitted, as the CDR3 cannot be located on it reliably, and the CDR3 follows TCRdb's listing. V is TRBV7-2 and J is TRBJ2-3. The CDR3 has 13 residues if both end residues are counted. The V gene's germline CDR1 is SGHTA and CDR2 FQGNSA. Here the CDR3 reads CASSWPRRANNYQ.

The rearrangement uses TRBV5-6 and TRBJ1-5; TRBD1 is a possible D gene (6 bases). Trimming removed 3 bases at V and 8 bases at J, with 12 bases between. In germline, CDR1 is SGHDT, CDR2 YYEEEE. The CDR3 consists of 13 residues. The CDR3 DNA sequence: TGTGCCAGCAGCTACCAGGGGTCTGAGCCCCAGCATTTT. Translation: CASSYQGSEPQHF. Filled out from reference TRBV5-6 and TRBJ1-5, the complete variable domain reads DAGVTQSPTHLIKTRGQQVTLRCSPKSGHDTVSWYQQALGQGPQFIFQYYEEEERQRGNFPDRFSGHQFPNYSSELNVNALLLGDSALYLCASSYQGSEPQHFGDGTRLSIL.

V and J are TRBV20-1 and TRBJ1-2; 10 nucleotides align to TRBD1. The V gene's germline CDR1 is DFQATT and CDR2 SNEGSKA (reference sequence). This CDR3 is built from 15 residues. V lost 4 bases and J lost 5; bases outside the gene matches: 10. CDR3 loop: CSAMDRGGVGYGYTF. The CDR3 DNA is TGCAGTGCTATGGACAGGGGGGGGGTCGGATATGGCTACACCTTC.

As to this clonotype: This may arise from a read error, as a much more abundant clone is one base away. The V gene is TRBV10-3, the J gene TRBJ2-7; 9 bases agree with TRBD1. The CDR3 has 14 residues. Trimming removed 5 bases from V and 5 bases from J; junction bases left unmatched: 7. Germline loops: CDR1 ENHRY, CDR2 SYGVKD. CDR3 residues: CAISFRDREDEQYF. The CDR3 region has the DNA TGTGCCATCAGTTTCAGGGACAGGGAGGACGAGCAGTACTTC.

On this clonotype: The DNA is omitted, as the CDR3 cannot be located on it reliably, and the CDR3 follows TCRdb's listing. The chain carries TRBV9 and TRBJ2-7. The CDR3 spans 14 amino acids, including both terminal residues. CDR1 SGDLS and CDR2 YYNGEE come from the germline V gene. CDR3 sequence reads: CASSVGAGTQYFYV.

The rearrangement uses TRBV11-3 and TRBJ1-2; D is unresolved. The length of the CDR3 is 15 residues. Germline CDR1 and CDR2: SGHNT and YENEEA. V was trimmed by 1 base and J by 3 bases, leaving 12 bases between them. CDR3 coding DNA: TGTGCCAGCAGCTTAGCTGTGACCGCCGACTATGGCTACACCTTC. Amino acid sequence: CASSLAVTADYGYTF.

With respect to this clonotype: It is likely a read error, because the conserved phenylalanine at the end of the CDR3 is missing. It is unclear where the CDR3 begins or ends on the DNA, so no DNA is shown, and the CDR3 is as TCRdb lists it. J is TRBJ2-1 and V is TRBV15; the table's D gene call, TRBD1, was not cross checked with the DNA. With termini counted, the CDR3 has 18 amino acids. Germline loops: CDR1 LNHNV, CDR2 YYDKDF (reference sequence). The chain's CDR3 is CATSRGSEQKTQYIGPGT.

The chain combines TRBV11-2 with TRBJ2-3; D is ambiguous. Trimming removed 6 bases from V and 1 base from J, with 8 bases in between. This CDR3 is 13 amino acids long. Germline lookup yields CDR1 SGHAT and CDR2 FQNNGV. The CDR3 DNA reads TGTGCCAGCAGGGTAGAGCGCACAGATACGCAGTATTTT. Protein: CASRVERTDTQYF.

This clonotype showed up just once. Germline and junction disagree at one end, which may indicate a read error. The gene calls are TRBV7-2 and TRBJ1-2, with D hard to call. CDR1 and CDR2 from the germline V gene are SGHTA and FQGNSA. This CDR3 has 13 residues. The DNA of the CDR3 is TGTGACAGCAGCTTAGCGGGAGGTGCCGATACGCAGTTT. It encodes CDSSLAGGADTQF.

The CDR3 protein is CASSCQRGWGSDEQFF. The CDR3 bases are TGTGCCAGCAGCTGTCAAAGAGGGTGGGGGAGCGATGAGCAGTTCTTC. V usage is TRBV11-2 and J usage is TRBJ2-1, with D perhaps matching TRBD1 or TRBD2 (5 bases each). V lost 4 bases and J lost 8, with 21 bases in between. Germline V CDR1 and CDR2: SGHAT, FQNNGV. The CDR3 is 16 amino acids.

Remarks on this clonotype: At one end the junction does not follow the germline gene, possibly because of a read error. The V gene is TRBV2, the J gene TRBJ2-3; D tentatively fits TRBD1 or TRBD2 (6 bases each). CDR3 size: 14 residues. Germline-derived CDR1 and CDR2 are SNHLY and FYNNEI. Written as DNA, the CDR3 is TGTGCCAGCAGGGACGGGGGCGCAGATACGCAGCAGTTTTTT. Its translation: CASRDGGADTQQFF.

As regards this clonotype: A read error may produce the germline difference seen at one junction end. The chain's CDR3 is CASSVGSGGTEEHF. CDR3 DNA: TGTGCCAGCAGCGTAGGCTCAGGGGGCACCGAGGAGCACTTC. The V gene is TRBV9, the J gene TRBJ2-7, with TRBD1 matching over 8 bases. The CDR3 contains 14 residues. CDR1 SGDLS and CDR2 YYNGEE come from the germline V gene. Together with reference TRBV9 and TRBJ2-7, the CDR3 gives the full variable domain: DSGVTQTPKHLITATGQRVTLRCSPRSGDLSVYWYQQSLDQGLQFLIQYYNGEERAKGNILERFSAQQFPDLHSELNLSSLELGDSALYFCASSVGSGGTEEHFGPGTRLTVT.

The chain couples TRBV7-2 to TRBJ2-3, with TRBD2 as a possible D gene (6 bases). Gene TRBJ2-1 matches the end of the DNA better, so the J call may be wrong. The CDR3 loop spans 13 amino acids. Germline assignment: CDR1 SGHTA and CDR2 FQGNSA. In DNA form, the CDR3 reads TGTGCCAGCAGCGACGGGGGTGCTGAAGAGCAGTTCTTC. It translates to CASSDGGAEEQFF.

For this clonotype: The junction departs from germline at one end; a sequencing error may be responsible. This chain uses TRBV7-6 with TRBJ2-3; D gene ambiguous. Germline V lookup: CDR1 SGHVS, CDR2 FNYEAQ. CDR3 length: 13 residues. The CDR3 protein is CASGEARTATQYF. The CDR3 DNA is TGTGCCAGCGGGGAAGCGCGCACAGCTACGCAGTACTTT.

This rearrangement joins TRBV20-1 to TRBJ1-2, with D uncertain. Trimming cost V 3 bases and J 7 bases, with 12 bases left between them. The CDR3 sequence is 12 residues long. Germline V gene data show CDR1 as DFQATT and CDR2 as SNEGSKA (reference sequence). CDR3 bases: TGCAGTGCTAGTTCAGCCTGGGGTGGCTACACCTTC. This sequence encodes CSASSAWGGYTF.

This chain links TRBV9 with TRBJ2-7; D is perhaps TRBD2 (6 bases). The CDR3 runs 13 residues. Germline V gene lookup returns CDR1 SGDLS and CDR2 YYNGEE. The CDR3 nucleotides are TGTGCCAGCAGCGTGGCGGGGCTCTTGGGGGGAACTGTC. Translated: CASSVAGLLGGTV.

This clonotype showed up just once. CDR3 in DNA: TGTCCCAGCAGCAGAGAGGGCGCGCAGGAGACCCAGTACTTC. Its protein is CPSSREGAQETQYF. The chain employs TRBV15 and TRBJ2-5, with a tentative D call TRBD2 (5 bases). This CDR3 has 14 amino acids. Germline V lookup: CDR1 LNHNV, CDR2 YYDKDF (reference sequence).

Note on this clonotype: The CDR3 does not end in the conserved phenylalanine or tryptophan, so this is likely a read error. It is unclear where the CDR3 begins or ends on the DNA, so no DNA is shown, and the CDR3 is as TCRdb lists it. The chain links TRBV7-9 to TRBJ2-4; the DNA was not used to check the table's D call, TRBD2. Germline CDR1 reads SEHNR; CDR2 reads FQNEAQ (reference sequence). A total of 12 residues make up the CDR3, ends included. This chain's CDR3 is CASSGAAGITEA.

V and J are TRBV7-8 and TRBJ2-5, with a possible D match to TRBD2 (6 bases). Germline values: CDR1 SGHVS, CDR2 FQNEAQ. The CDR3 spans 19 residues. Trimming cost V 0 bases and J 7 bases, with 27 bases left between them. This CDR3 reads CASSLAGGPDTQYLGTQYF. For the CDR3, the DNA is TGTGCCAGCAGCTTAGCGGGAGGTCCCGATACGCAGTATCTGGGGACCCAGTACTTC. Together with reference TRBV7-8 and TRBJ2-5, the CDR3 gives the full variable domain: GAGVSQSPRYKVAKRGQDVALRCDPISGHVSLFWYQQALGQGPEFLTYFQNEAQLDKSGLPSDRFFAERPEGSVSTLKIQRTQQEDSAVYLCASSLAGGPDTQYLGTQYFGPGTRLLVL.

The chain has TRBV4-3 and TRBJ2-1; 15 bases fit TRBD2. CDR3 length: 16 residues. J gave up 10 bases and V 3 bases, and 7 bases lay outside the gene matches. CDR1 is LGHNA, CDR2 YSLEER, per germline. The CDR3 is CASSHPGLAGGPEQFF. DNA for the CDR3: TGCGCCAGCAGCCACCCCGGACTAGCGGGAGGGCCAGAGCAGTTCTTC.

Comments on this clonotype: The missing conserved phenylalanine or tryptophan at the end of this CDR3 makes a read error likely. No DNA is shown, since the ends of the CDR3 on it are uncertain; the CDR3 is the one TCRdb lists. The genes are TRBV7-9 and TRBJ2-3; TRBD1, the D gene given by the table, was not confirmed from the DNA. From its first to its last residue, the CDR3 has 13 amino acids. Germline-derived CDR1 and CDR2 are SEHNR and FQNEAQ (reference sequence). The CDR3 region is CASSLERTGNTDS.

The chain combines TRBV20-1 with TRBJ1-5; D ambiguous. Trimming took 3 bases from V and 9 from J, leaving 12 bases between them. Germline lookup yields CDR1 DFQATT and CDR2 SNEGSKA (reference sequence). The CDR3 loop spans 12 amino acids. The CDR3: CSARDPEWPQHF. The CDR3 bases are TGCAGTGCTAGGGACCCCGAGTGGCCCCAGCATTTT.

Remarks on this clonotype: The CDR3 carries no conserved terminal phenylalanine or tryptophan, so it likely arises from a read error. CDR3 DNA sequence: TGTGCCAGTAGCCAGGGGTGCGGAAACGGTCAGGATGAGCAGTTCGTC. This sequence encodes CASSQGCGNGQDEQFV. V usage is TRBV19 and J usage is TRBJ2-1, with D perhaps matching TRBD1 (6 bases). V lost 6 bases and J lost 8, with 23 bases in between. CDR3 size: 16 residues. Looked up from germline, CDR1 is LNHDA and CDR2 is SQIVND (reference sequence).

This chain uses TRBV7-3 with TRBJ2-7; D possibly matches TRBD1 or TRBD2 (5 bases each). CDR1 and CDR2 (germline): SGHTA, FQGTGA. The CDR3 sequence is 14 residues long. CDR3 sequence reads: CATSIGGGRYEHYV. The CDR3 coding sequence is TGTGCCACCAGCATTGGTGGGGGAAGGTACGAGCATTACGTC.